This TCR beta chain was captured by sequencing in a study of T cell repertoires in cytomegalovirus infection. TCRdb re-derived calls from the reads in MiXCR, one entry per CDR3 protein. The sample includes 70,000 or so distinct CDR3 sequences, about 30% of them seen just once. Study-wide results and limits: The study found HLA-C-restricted CMV-specific TCR beta clonotypes dominating the ex vivo response.

This clonotype was seen only a few times. As yet, its antigen is unknown. The CDR3 length is 14 residues. The germline V gene has CDR1 DFQATT and CDR2 SNEGSKA (reference sequence). Trimming at V came to 4 bases and at J to 7 bases, leaving 9 bases not matched to a gene. The clonotype was recovered from a human donor in good health (CMV status not recorded). Some clones in this sample may be carry-over from other donors' samples. The sample was CD8+ T cells from cultured PBMCs, taken from culture after CMV antigen stimulation. The rearrangement links TRBV20-1 to TRBJ2-1, with 8 positions matching TRBD2. DNA of the CDR3: TGCAGTGCTATCACGGGAGGGCCGGGGAATGAGCAGTTCTTC. The encoded protein is CSAITGGPGNEQFF.